This T cell receptor beta chain was sequenced in a study of cytomegalovirus exposure and HLA in healthy donors. Study results and limitations: The study carried out a later analysis of TCR beta sequences. It associated roughly 17,000 of them with specific HLA alleles at a false discovery rate of 0.05.

At collection, donors were nominally healthy, but unrecorded immune exposures were probable. The CDR3 runs 14 residues. V gave up 2 bases and J gave up 4 bases, with 11 bases separating them. Germline assignment: CDR1 SGHVS and CDR2 FQNEAQ. As for this clone: The antigen remains undetermined.

The PCR used 60 Vbeta and 13 Jbeta primers. Method: immunoSEQ multiplex PCR; TCRdb's copy keeps in-frame clones and lacks some. The repertoire includes around 170,000 clones, over 65% of them detected once, and over 1.1% sits in the top ten. The specimen was PBMCs. The source is a man younger than 35 in good health and CMV-seronegative. V usage is TRBV7-8 and J usage is TRBJ2-5; tentatively, D is TRBD2 (6 bases). CDR3 region: CASSLSLARETQYF. In DNA form, the CDR3 reads TGTGCCAGCAGCTTATCTCTAGCGAGAGAGACCCAGTACTTC.